This T cell receptor beta chain was sequenced during a study of Graves' ophthalmopathy and Graves' hyperthyroidism. As the template, RNA transcripts were used to amplify TCR beta CDR3 regions. In the first round, RT-PCR was carried out with HTBI primers, and a multiplex PCR formed the second round. TCRdb ran MiXCR on the multiplex PCR reads and lists one entry per CDR3 protein. The table has 1 million to 1.3 million distinct CDR3 sequences, 35% to 40% seen once. The sample holds many counts of this clonotype. Its matching antigen is unknown. Study observations and caveats: Predictions made by the model for ophthalmopathy progression reached 70.59% sensitivity and almost 75% specificity. Most thyroid-expanded clonotypes exceeding 0.001 frequency were also found in blood.

This TCR was recovered from an adult man with Graves' hyperthyroidism. Sequenced sample: peripheral blood or thyroid tissue (not recorded which).

In DNA, the CDR3 is TGCAGTGCTAGCTACCCGTGGGAGACCCAGTACTTC. Protein: CSASYPWETQYF. The V call is TRBV20-1, the J call TRBJ2-5; D unclear. CDR1 and CDR2 from the germline V gene are DFQATT and SNEGSKA (reference sequence). V was cut by 3 bases and J by 5 bases, with 10 bases left in between. The CDR3 is 12 residues long.